Listed below are T cell receptor beta chains from one sample, sequenced in a study of Graves' ophthalmopathy and Graves' hyperthyroidism. One entry per CDR3 protein, called by TCRdb with MiXCR from the multiplex PCR reads. The sample holds about 550,000 distinct CDR3 sequences, 35% to 40% seen once. The sequencing sample was made of peripheral blood or thyroid tissue (not recorded which). All receptors come from an adult man with Graves' hyperthyroidism. The CDR3 runs from the conserved cysteine through the conserved F or W. D genes are given only for firm matches. Some rows have no size entry. The others give once, few or many, or a class for an expanded clone.

D	size	J	V	DNA	CDR3
-	many	TRBJ1-2	TRBV25-1	TGTGCCAGCAGGACCGCCGGGTACTACACCTTC	CASRTAGYYTF
-	many	TRBJ1-5	TRBV19	TGTGCCAGTAGTGCCCAGGGGCGCAATCAGCCCCAGCATTTT	CASSAQGRNQPQHF
TRBD1	many	TRBJ1-2	TRBV12-3/TRBV12-4	TGTGCCAGCAGTTTTATCGGGACAGGCGCTCCCTATGGCTACACCTTC	CASSFIGTGAPYGYTF
-	many	TRBJ2-7	TRBV12-3/TRBV12-4	TGTGCCAGCAGACGGGACGGTCCCTACGAGCAGTACTTC	CASRRDGPYEQYF
-	once	TRBJ2-1	TRBV20-1	TGCAGTGCTAGACGGGCGGGGATGAATGAGCAGTTCTTC	CSARRAGMNEQFF
TRBD2	once	TRBJ2-1	TRBV20-1	TGCAGCGCTACCACTAGCGGGCCTTACAATGAGCAGTTCTTC	CSATTSGPYNEQFF
-	many	TRBJ2-7	TRBV5-1	TGCGCCAGCAGCCGGGGGCAGGGAGGAACCTACGAGCAGTACTTC	CASSRGQGGTYEQYF
-	few	TRBJ2-7	TRBV28	TGTGCCAGCAGTTCCTCAAGTTTCTCCTACGAGCAGTACTTC	CASSSSSFSYEQYF
-	many	TRBJ2-7	TRBV7-9	TGTGCCAGCAGCTTAGTAAATCGTCAGCAGTACTTC	CASSLVNRQQYF
TRBD2	-	TRBJ2-7	TRBV4-2	TGTGCCAGCAGCCAAGGGGGACTAGCCGACTCCTACGAGCAGTACTTC	CASSQGGLADSYEQYF
-	-	TRBJ2-7	TRBV7-9	TGTGCCAGCAGCCAACGGGGCGAGCAGTGCTTC	CASSQRGEQCF
-	many	TRBJ1-1	TRBV29-1	TGCAGCGTTGAAGATTCAGTACGGAGGGACACTGAAGCTTTCTTT	CSVEDSVRRDTEAFF
-	-	TRBJ2-4	TRBV7-9	TGTGCCAGCAGCCCGGGACGGGGTTCGGCCAAAAACATTCAGTACTTC	CASSPGRGSAKNIQYF
-	few	TRBJ1-2	TRBV19	TGTGCCAGTGGTCCGGCGGGGAAACACTATGGCTACACCTTC	CASGPAGKHYGYTF
-	-	TRBJ2-3	TRBV7-8	TGTGCCAGCAGCTTAGGGTCCTATAGTGGGAGTAGCACAGATACGCAGTATTTT	CASSLGSYSGSSTDTQYF
-	few	TRBJ1-5	TRBV12-3/TRBV12-4	TGTGCCAGCAGTTTTGGAGGCACTGATAATCAGCCCCAGCATTTT	CASSFGGTDNQPQHF
-	many	TRBJ1-1	TRBV29-1	TGCAGCGTTGAATACGGGGGGCGGGAAGCTTTCTTT	CSVEYGGREAFF
TRBD2	many	TRBJ2-7	TRBV10-3	TGTGCCATCAGTGAGGGGGGGCTAGCGGGAGTCTCTTCCTACGAGCAGTACTTC	CAISEGGLAGVSSYEQYF
-	once	TRBJ2-3	TRBV20-1	TGCAGTGCCAACCTTCAACTACTCCAGGGCATGTTCGCAGATACGCAGTATTTT	CSANLQLLQGMFADTQYF
-	-	TRBJ1-1	TRBV19	TGTGCCAGTACCATCCGAGCTTGGGGGCTGTCGGACACTGAAGCTTTCTTT	CASTIRAWGLSDTEAFF
-	-	TRBJ1-4	TRBV4-3	TGCGCCAGCAGCCAAACCGGGACGAATGAAAAACTGTCTTTT	CASSQTGTNEKLSF
-	-	TRBJ1-1	TRBV29-1	TGCAGCGGGGGGGGTCTCGGCTCTAACACTGAAGCTTTCTTT	CSGGGLGSNTEAFF
TRBD2	once	TRBJ2-5	TRBV10-2	TGTGCCAGCAGTTCCTTCCTACCTGGACTAGCGGGGGGGCTGAGAGAGACCCAGTACTTC	CASSSFLPGLAGGLRETQYF
-	-	TRBJ1-2	TRBV2	TGTGCCAGCAGTCCCCGGGGGTGGGGCTACACCTTC	CASSPRGWGYTF
-	few	TRBJ2-2	TRBV4-2	TGTGCCAGCAGCCAAGGAAAGGGAGGCGGGGCCGGGGAGCTGTTTTTT	CASSQGKGGGAGELFF
-	-	TRBJ1-5	TRBV10-3	TGTGCCATCAGTTATGGGGCAGGGATAGATCAGCCCCAGCATTTT	CAISYGAGIDQPQHF
TRBD1	-	TRBJ1-2	TRBV9	TGTGCCAGCAGCTTAGACGGGACAGGGGCCTATGGCTACACCTTC	CASSLDGTGAYGYTF
-	many	TRBJ1-2	TRBV25-1	TGTGCCAGCAGTGAATCGGGGTTTGACGACTATGGCTACACCTTC	CASSESGFDDYGYTF
TRBD1	-	TRBJ2-4	TRBV29-1	TGCAGCGTTTCAACCGGGACAGGGGGAACAAACTTTCAGTACTTC	CSVSTGTGGTNFQYF
TRBD1	-	TRBJ2-6	TRBV19	TGTGCCAGTAGTAGAAGTTTAGGGACAGTGAGCTCTGGGGCCAACGTCCTGACTTTC	CASSRSLGTVSSGANVLTF
-	-	TRBJ2-7	TRBV25-1	TGTGCCAGCAGCCCCGGGAGACCCTCCTCGACCTACGAGCAGTACTTC	CASSPGRPSSTYEQYF
-	many	TRBJ1-2	TRBV6-5	TGTGCCAGCAGTGGAAGGAAAAACTATGGCTACACCTTC	CASSGRKNYGYTF
TRBD1	-	TRBJ2-7	TRBV29-1	TGCAGTGACGAGGGACAGGGGGTTACCGAGCAGTACTTC	CSDEGQGVTEQYF
TRBD2	many	TRBJ2-7	TRBV9	TGTGCCAGCAGCGTCTCCGGGACTAGCGGCGTCGAGCAGTACTTC	CASSVSGTSGVEQYF
-	-	TRBJ2-3	TRBV25-1	TGTGCCAGCAGCGTAGGTCGGGCCTCTAGCACAGATACGCAGTATTTT	CASSVGRASSTDTQYF
-	-	TRBJ1-2	TRBV2	TGTGCCAGCAGACTCAGGGCGGGGGGCACTGAAGCTGGCTACACCTTC	CASRLRAGGTEAGYTF
-	-	TRBJ1-1	TRBV29-1	TGCAGCGTTGCGTGGGCAGCAAGATACACTGAAGCTTTCTTT	CSVAWAARYTEAFF
-	once	TRBJ1-2	TRBV9	TGTGCCAGCAGCGTAGCAGAAAGGGGGGCTGGCTACACCTTC	CASSVAERGAGYTF
TRBD1	many	TRBJ1-2	TRBV2	TGCGCCAGCAGTGAACAGGGGGACTATGGCTACACCTTC	CASSEQGDYGYTF
TRBD1	-	TRBJ2-1	TRBV7-9	TGTGCCAGCAGCCCTCGAAGGGGACAGGGGACGTACAATGAGCAGTTCTTC	CASSPRRGQGTYNEQFF
-	-	TRBJ2-5	TRBV15	TGTGCCACCAGCAGCGACAGGGAGGGGGAGACCCAGTACTTC	CATSSDREGETQYF
-	many	TRBJ1-2	TRBV28	TGTGCCAGCAGCTACGGGACAACCTATGGCTACACCTTC	CASSYGTTYGYTF
-	-	TRBJ2-7	TRBV7-9	TGTGCCAGCAGACCAGCCAGGGGGGACTACGAGCAGTACTTC	CASRPARGDYEQYF
-	-	TRBJ1-5	TRBV6-1	TGTGCCAGCAGTGTAGTGACGGCTAGCAATCAGCCCCAGCATTTT	CASSVVTASNQPQHF
-	-	TRBJ2-1	TRBV7-3	TGTGCCAGCAGCTTAACACTAGCAGGCAATGAGCAGTTCTTC	CASSLTLAGNEQFF
-	-	TRBJ2-6	TRBV20-1	TGCAGTGCTAAGGCAGCGGGGGCCAACGTCCTGACTTTC	CSAKAAGANVLTF
-	many	TRBJ2-2	TRBV9	TGTGCCAGCAGCGTTCAGCAGGCCGGGGAGCTGTTTTTT	CASSVQQAGELFF
-	-	TRBJ2-2	TRBV12-3/TRBV12-4	TGTGCCAGCAGTTTCAGGACAGTTGGCGGGGAGCTGTTTTTT	CASSFRTVGGELFF
-	few	TRBJ2-7	TRBV5-6	TGTGCCAGCAGCTGGGGGGACGTTGATAGCTCCTACGAGCAGTACTTC	CASSWGDVDSSYEQYF
TRBD1	-	TRBJ1-5	TRBV6-1	TGTGCCAGCAGTTACAGGGGCAGGAATCAGCCCCAGCATTTT	CASSYRGRNQPQHF
TRBD1	-	TRBJ1-1	TRBV19	TGTGCCAGTAGGCGAGGGCTAGGGGGCGGAGGCACTGAAGCTTTCTTT	CASRRGLGGGGTEAFF
-	-	TRBJ1-1	TRBV20-1	TGCAGTGCTAGAGGTGCCAGGTCGAACACTGAAGCTTTCTTT	CSARGARSNTEAFF
-	-	TRBJ2-3	TRBV7-2	TGTGCCAGCAGCTTGGTAGGAGACGGCACAGATACGCAGTATTTT	CASSLVGDGTDTQYF
TRBD1	many	TRBJ1-3	TRBV10-3	TGTGCCATCAGGATTTCAGGGGGGCGCCCAGGAAACACCATATATTTT	CAIRISGGRPGNTIYF
-	many	TRBJ1-2	TRBV9	TGTGCCAGCAGCACACAGGAAAACTATGGCTACACCTTC	CASSTQENYGYTF
-	many	TRBJ1-5	TRBV20-1	TGCAGTGCTAGAAGGGACGGCAATCAGCCCCAGCATTTT	CSARRDGNQPQHF
-	many	TRBJ2-7	TRBV7-9	TGTGCCAGCAGCTTAGATGTCAGCTACGAGCAGTACTTC	CASSLDVSYEQYF